The sample holds a few counts of the clone carrying this T cell receptor beta chain. This record belongs to a study of CD8+CD57+ T cells in acquired aplastic anemia. This CDR3 has 14 amino acids. V was clipped by 2 bases and J by 2 bases, with 10 bases between them. The V gene's germline CDR1 is MGHDK and CDR2 SYGVNS. Genomic DNA provided the template from which TCR beta VDJ and CDR3 profiles were obtained. Each CDR3 protein is one row after TCRdb ran MiXCR on the reads. This sample has around 170,000 distinct CDR3 sequences; 60% to 70% occur once, and the top ten carry about 41%. The sequencing sample was made of sorted CD4+, CD8+, or CD8+CD57+ T cells (not recorded which) from PBMCs. The gene calls are TRBV25-1 and TRBJ2-7, with a weak D call TRBD1 (5 bases). The receptor was isolated from a human donor in good health. CDR3 loop: CASSETGLPYEQYF. Written as DNA, the CDR3 is TGTGCCAGCAGTGAAACAGGCCTCCCCTACGAGCAGTACTTC.